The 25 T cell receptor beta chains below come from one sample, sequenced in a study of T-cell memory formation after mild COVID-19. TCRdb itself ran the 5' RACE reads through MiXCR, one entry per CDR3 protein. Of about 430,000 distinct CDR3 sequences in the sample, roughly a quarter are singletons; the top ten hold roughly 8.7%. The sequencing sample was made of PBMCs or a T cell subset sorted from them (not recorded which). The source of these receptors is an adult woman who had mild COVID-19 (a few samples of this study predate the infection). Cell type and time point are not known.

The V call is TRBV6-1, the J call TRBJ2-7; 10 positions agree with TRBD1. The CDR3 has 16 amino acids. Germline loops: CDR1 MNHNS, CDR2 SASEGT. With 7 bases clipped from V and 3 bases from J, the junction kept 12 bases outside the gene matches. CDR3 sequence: CASTLKPGQGIYEQYF. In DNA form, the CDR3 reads TGTGCCAGCACCCTTAAGCCGGGACAGGGGATCTACGAGCAGTACTTC.

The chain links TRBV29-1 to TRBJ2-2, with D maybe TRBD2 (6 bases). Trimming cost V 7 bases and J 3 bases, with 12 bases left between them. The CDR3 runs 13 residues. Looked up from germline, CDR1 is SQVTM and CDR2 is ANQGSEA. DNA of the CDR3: TGCAGCGCGTGGGAGGTGTACACCGGGGAGCTGTTTTTT. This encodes CSAWEVYTGELFF.

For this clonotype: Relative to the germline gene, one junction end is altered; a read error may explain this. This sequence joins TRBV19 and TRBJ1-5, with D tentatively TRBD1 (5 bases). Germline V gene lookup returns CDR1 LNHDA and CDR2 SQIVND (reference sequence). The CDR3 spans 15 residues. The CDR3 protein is CASSIDGGRNQPQHF. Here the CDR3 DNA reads TGTGCCAGTAGCATAGATGGGGGACGAAATCAGCCCCAGCATTTT.

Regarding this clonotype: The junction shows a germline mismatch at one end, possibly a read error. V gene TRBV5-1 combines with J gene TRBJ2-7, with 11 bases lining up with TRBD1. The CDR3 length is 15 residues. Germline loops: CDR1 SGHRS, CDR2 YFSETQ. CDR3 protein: CASRLGTGGIYEQYF. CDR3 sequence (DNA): TGCGCCAGCAGGTTGGGGACAGGGGGTATTTACGAGCAGTACTTC.

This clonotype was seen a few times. The CDR3 loop is CASSLTGGTEQYF. The DNA for the CDR3 is TGTGCCAGCAGCCTCACGGGGGGCACCGAGCAGTACTTC. The chain recombines TRBV7-6 with TRBJ2-7; weak D call: TRBD2 (7 bases). Germline V gene sequence: CDR1 SGHVS, CDR2 FNYEAQ. This CDR3 has 13 amino acids. V was trimmed by 5 bases and J by 6 bases, leaving 14 bases between them.

DNA for the CDR3: TGTGCCAGCAGTTACTCGGCGGAAGGGCACGAGACCCAGTACTTC. Its translation is CASSYSAEGHETQYF. The gene calls are TRBV6-5 and TRBJ2-5; D remains unclear. The CDR3 contains 15 residues. V lost 0 bases to trimming and J lost 5 bases, with 13 bases between them. The germline V gene encodes CDR1 MNHEY and CDR2 SVGAGI.

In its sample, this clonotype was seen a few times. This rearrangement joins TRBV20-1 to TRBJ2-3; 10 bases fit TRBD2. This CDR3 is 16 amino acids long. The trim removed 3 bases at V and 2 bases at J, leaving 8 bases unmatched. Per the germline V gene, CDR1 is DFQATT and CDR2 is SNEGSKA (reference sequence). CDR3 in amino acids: CSASQREGPHTDTQYF. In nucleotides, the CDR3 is TGCAGTGCTAGTCAGCGGGAGGGCCCCCACACAGATACGCAGTATTTT.

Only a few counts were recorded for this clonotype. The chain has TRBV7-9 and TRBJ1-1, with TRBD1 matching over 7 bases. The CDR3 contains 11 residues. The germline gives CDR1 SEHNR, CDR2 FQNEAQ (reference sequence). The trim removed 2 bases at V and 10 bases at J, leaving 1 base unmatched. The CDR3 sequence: CASSLQGGAFF. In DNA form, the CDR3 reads TGTGCCAGCAGCTTACAGGGGGGAGCTTTCTTT.

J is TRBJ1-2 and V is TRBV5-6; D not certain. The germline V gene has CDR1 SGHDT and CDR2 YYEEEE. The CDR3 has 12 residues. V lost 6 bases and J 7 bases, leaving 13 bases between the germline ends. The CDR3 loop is CASIRSPGGYTF. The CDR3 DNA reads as TGTGCCAGCATCCGTTCCCCCGGTGGCTACACCTTC.

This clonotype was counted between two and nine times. The DNA of the CDR3 is TGTGCCAGCAGCTCCGGACAGGGGGAGGTCACCTACGAGCAGTACTTC. Amino acids: CASSSGQGEVTYEQYF. The rearrangement links TRBV7-2 to TRBJ2-7; 10 bases agree with TRBD1. Trimming removed 4 bases from V and 2 bases from J; junction bases left unmatched: 8. There are 16 residues in the CDR3. Germline V gene data show CDR1 as SGHTA and CDR2 as FQGNSA.

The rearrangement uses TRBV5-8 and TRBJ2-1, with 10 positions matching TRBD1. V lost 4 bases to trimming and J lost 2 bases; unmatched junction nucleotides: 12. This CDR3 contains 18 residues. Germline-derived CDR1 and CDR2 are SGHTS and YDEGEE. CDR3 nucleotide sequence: TGTGCCAGCAGCCGAATGACAGGGGGCCCCAGCACCTACAATGAGCAGTTCTTC. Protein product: CASSRMTGGPSTYNEQFF. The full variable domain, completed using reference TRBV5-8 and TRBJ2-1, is EAGVTQSPTHLIKTRGQQATLRCSPISGHTSVYWYQQALGLGLQFLLWYDEGEERNRGNFPPRFSGRQFPNYSSELNVNALELEDSALYLCASSRMTGGPSTYNEQFFGPGTRLTVL.

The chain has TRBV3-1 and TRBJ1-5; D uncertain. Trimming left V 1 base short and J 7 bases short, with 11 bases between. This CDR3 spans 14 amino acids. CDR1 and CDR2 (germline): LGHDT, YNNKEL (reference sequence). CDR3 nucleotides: TGTGCCAGCAGCCAAGCCTCAGTCACCCAGCCCCAGCATTTT. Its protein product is CASSQASVTQPQHF.

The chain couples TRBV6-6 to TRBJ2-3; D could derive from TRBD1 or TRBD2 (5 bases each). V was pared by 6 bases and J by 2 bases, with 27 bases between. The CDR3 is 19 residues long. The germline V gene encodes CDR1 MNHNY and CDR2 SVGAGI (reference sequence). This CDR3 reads CASSYRGDSTPKYTDTQYF. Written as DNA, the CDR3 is TGTGCCAGCAGCTACCGGGGAGACAGCACCCCTAAATACACAGATACGCAGTATTTT.

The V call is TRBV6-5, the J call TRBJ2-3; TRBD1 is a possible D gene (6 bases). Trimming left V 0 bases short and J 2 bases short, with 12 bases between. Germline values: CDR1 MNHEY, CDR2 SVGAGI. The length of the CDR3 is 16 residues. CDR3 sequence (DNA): TGTGCCAGCAGTTACTCGGGCAGGGGAGCCACAGATACGCAGTATTTT. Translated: CASSYSGRGATDTQYF.

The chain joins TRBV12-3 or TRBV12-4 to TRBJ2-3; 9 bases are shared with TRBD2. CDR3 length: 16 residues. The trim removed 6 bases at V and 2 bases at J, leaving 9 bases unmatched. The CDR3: CASSPRAGGATDTQYF. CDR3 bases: TGTGCCAGCAGCCCGAGGGCGGGAGGGGCCACAGATACGCAGTATTTT.

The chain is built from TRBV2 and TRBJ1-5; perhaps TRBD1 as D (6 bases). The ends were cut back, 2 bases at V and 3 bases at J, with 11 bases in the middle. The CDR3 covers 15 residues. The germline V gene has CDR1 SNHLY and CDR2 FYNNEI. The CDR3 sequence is CASSENRANNQPQHF. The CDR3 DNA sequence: TGTGCCAGCAGTGAAAACAGGGCCAACAATCAGCCCCAGCATTTT. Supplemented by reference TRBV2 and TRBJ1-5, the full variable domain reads EPEVTQTPSHQVTQMGQEVILRCVPISNHLYFYWYRQILGQKVEFLVSFYNNEISEKSEIFDDQFSVERPDGSNFTLKIRSTKLEDSAMYFCASSENRANNQPQHFGDGTRLSIL.

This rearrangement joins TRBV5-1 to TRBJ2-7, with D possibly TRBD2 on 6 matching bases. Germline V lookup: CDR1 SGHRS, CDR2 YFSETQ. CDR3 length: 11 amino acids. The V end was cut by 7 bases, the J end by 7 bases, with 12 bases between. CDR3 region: CASAGSGEQYF. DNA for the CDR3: TGCGCCAGCGCGGGATCCGGTGAGCAGTACTTC. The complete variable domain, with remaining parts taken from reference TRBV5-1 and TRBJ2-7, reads KAGVTQTPRYLIKTRGQQVTLSCSPISGHRSVSWYQQTPGQGLQFLFEYFSETQRNKGNFPGRFSGRQFSNSRSEMNVSTLELGDSALYLCASAGSGEQYFGPGTRLTVT.

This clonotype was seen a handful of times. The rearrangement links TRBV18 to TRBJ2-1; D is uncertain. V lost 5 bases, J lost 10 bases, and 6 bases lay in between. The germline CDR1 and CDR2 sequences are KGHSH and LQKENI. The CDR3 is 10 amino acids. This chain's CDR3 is CASSNGEQFF. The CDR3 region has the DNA TGTGCCAGCTCAAACGGGGAGCAGTTCTTC.

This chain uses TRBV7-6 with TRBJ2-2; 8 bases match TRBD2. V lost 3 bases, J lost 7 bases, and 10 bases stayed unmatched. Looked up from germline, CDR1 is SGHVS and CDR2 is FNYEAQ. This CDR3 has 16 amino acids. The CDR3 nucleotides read TGTGCCAGCAGCTTTGTGAGCGGGAGTAATGGCGGGGAGCTGTTTTTT. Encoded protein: CASSFVSGSNGGELFF.

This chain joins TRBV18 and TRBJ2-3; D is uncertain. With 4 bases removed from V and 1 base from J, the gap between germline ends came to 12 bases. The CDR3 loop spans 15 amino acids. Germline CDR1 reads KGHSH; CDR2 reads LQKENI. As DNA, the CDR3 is TGTGCCAGCTCACTACAACCTAGAGGCACAGATACGCAGTATTTT. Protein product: CASSLQPRGTDTQYF.

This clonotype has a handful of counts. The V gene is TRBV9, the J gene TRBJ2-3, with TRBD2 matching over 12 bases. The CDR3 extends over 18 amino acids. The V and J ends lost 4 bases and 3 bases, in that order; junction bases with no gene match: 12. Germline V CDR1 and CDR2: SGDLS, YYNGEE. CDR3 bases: TGTGCCAGCAGCACCCCTAGCGGGGGGGCCGGGTGGACAGATACGCAGTATTTT. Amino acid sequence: CASSTPSGGAGWTDTQYF.

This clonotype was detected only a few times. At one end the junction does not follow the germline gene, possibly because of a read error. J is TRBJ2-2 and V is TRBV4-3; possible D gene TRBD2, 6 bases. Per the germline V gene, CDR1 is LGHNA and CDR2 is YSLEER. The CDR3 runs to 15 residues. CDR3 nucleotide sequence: TGCGCCACCAGCCTACGGAGGGCGAACACCGGGGAGCTGTTTTTT. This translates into CATSLRRANTGELFF.

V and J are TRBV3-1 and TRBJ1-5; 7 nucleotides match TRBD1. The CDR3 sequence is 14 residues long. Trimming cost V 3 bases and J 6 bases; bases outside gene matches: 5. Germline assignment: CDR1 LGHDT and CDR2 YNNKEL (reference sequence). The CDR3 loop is CASSQTGMAQPQHF. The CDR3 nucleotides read TGTGCCAGCAGCCAGACAGGGATGGCTCAGCCCCAGCATTTT.

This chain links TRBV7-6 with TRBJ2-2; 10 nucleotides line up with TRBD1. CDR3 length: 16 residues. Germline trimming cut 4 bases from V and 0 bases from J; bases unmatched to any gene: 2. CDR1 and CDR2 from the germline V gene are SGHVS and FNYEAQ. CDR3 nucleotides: TGTGCCAGCAGCTCCGGACAGGGGGCGAACACCGGGGAGCTGTTTTTT. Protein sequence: CASSSGQGANTGELFF.

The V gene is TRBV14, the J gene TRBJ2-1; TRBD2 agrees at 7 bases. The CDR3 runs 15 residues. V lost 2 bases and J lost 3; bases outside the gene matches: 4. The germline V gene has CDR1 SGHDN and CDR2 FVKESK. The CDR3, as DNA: TGTGCCAGCAGCCAACTAGCGGTTATCTACAATGAGCAGTTCTTC. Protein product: CASSQLAVIYNEQFF.